This T cell receptor (beta chain) was recorded in a study of PD-1 blockade in classical Hodgkin lymphoma (TCRdb year 2020). Background on the whole study: Nivolumab dosing was 3 mg/kg intravenously every 2 weeks, continuing until either disease progression or unacceptable toxicity. The study used CyTOF and TCR beta sequencing to define a peripheral blood immune signature of response to PD-1 blockade in classical Hodgkin lymphoma. General findings and caveats noted by the study authors: Baseline TCR diversity was reported to be lower in newly diagnosed patients than in healthy donors and to be lower still in relapsed/refractory patients. The study covered only a single clinical trial cohort, and the causes of the repertoire differences, possibly disease activity or prior therapy, were still not defined. Lower diversity was seen in patients whose nivolumab began less than 1 year after ASCT, and these patients were left out of later analyses so that immune reconstitution would not confound the results. CD4+ but not CD8+ TCR diversity rose significantly by C4D1 (p=0.0027 vs p=0.16), most apparent in complete responders (p=0.02). Among trial patients, those achieving complete response had baseline diversity similar to that of newly diagnosed patients, while diversity was significantly lower in partial responders and progressors.

The CDR3 contains 13 residues, cysteine and phenylalanine counted. Here the CDR3 DNA is all that survives: 39 bases in frame from base 1. V loses 3 bases, J loses 9 bases, and the germline ends lie 12 bases apart. CDR1 and CDR2 were assigned from the germline V gene as LGHNA and YSLEER. Taken with the paper, the label for time point translates to: cycle 4 day 1 (C4D1), after more than five weeks of nivolumab. All trial patients had relapsed after autologous stem cell transplantation, with cohorts A, B and C differing in prior brentuximab vedotin exposure. The trial cohort included fewer than 65 patients with relapsed/refractory classical Hodgkin lymphoma, and each patient had a best overall response of complete response, partial response or progressive disease. Trial patients were treated with single-agent nivolumab in the multi-cohort phase II CheckMate 205 trial. Best overall response was determined by an independent review committee according to the 2007 International Working Group response criteria. Trial PBMCs were collected just before the start of nivolumab (C1D1) and during therapy at cycle 2 day 1 and cycle 4 day 1. Peripheral blood was collected in 8 mL Vacutainer Cell Preparation Tubes, from which PBMCs were isolated by centrifugation and then cryopreserved.

This clone was found once. The specificity of this receptor is unknown. It has no much larger one-base neighbor in the sample; base qualities were not kept. Genomic DNA was extracted with the Qiagen DNeasy kit from unsorted PBMCs and from negatively selected CD4+ and CD8+ fractions. Amplification of TCR beta CDR3 regions was done by immunoSEQ multiplex PCR with primers that anneal to V and J segments. A synthetic immune receptor repertoire was used to minimize amplification bias, and remaining bias was computationally removed after sequencing. On the study's bioinformatics: Custom Python scripts were used to quantify repertoire diversity as the Shannon entropy index. Unsorted, CD4+ and CD8+ repertoires were analyzed separately, except in combined analyses where CD4+ and CD8+ sequences were merged in silico. A clone was considered expanded if an increase in frequency of at least 2-fold after treatment relative to C1D1 was found, and a pseudocount of 0.5 was applied to clones undetected at baseline. Singleton clones were defined as clones with 0 or 1 copy at C1D1, and non-singleton clones were defined as clones with 2 or more copies. By matching protein sequences in sorted samples from the same patient, clones expanded in unsorted samples were annotated as CD4+, CD8+ or unknown. Diversity changes from C1D1 to C4D1 were tested in paired samples using Wilcoxon tests. TCRdb took this table from immuneACCESS and kept in-frame rearrangements with V and J called. Such tables lack part of the clones; where checked against another copy, unresolved V genes explain under half of the gap, and the rest is unexplained. V, J and clone size reflect that table, while D and trimming were determined from the DNA. The sample table contains fewer than 55,000 clones; only one count was recorded for about three quarters of them. The biggest ten clones account for roughly a third of the sample.

Specimen: peripheral blood mononuclear cells (PBMCs), collected before the fourth cycle of nivolumab. The clonotype originates from a human donor with classical Hodgkin lymphoma. The chain was built from TRBV4-3 and TRBJ1-3; TRBD1 is possibly the D segment (6 matching bases). The sequenced DNA: TGCGCCAGCAGCCACAGGACGGGGGCCACCATATATTTT. The translation is CASSHRTGATIYF.